This entry is about one T cell receptor (beta chain). Its specificity is unknown. Some clones are missing from TCRdb's copy, which holds only in-frame ones; the method was immunoSEQ multiplex PCR. The sample yields 35,000 to 45,000 clones, 65% to 90% seen once. This entry comes from a study of a mutant IDH1 vaccine in newly diagnosed glioma. Study background: An approximately 62% male, approximately 38% female split and a mean age of about 43 years characterized treated patients. Visit V12 was scheduled at week 35 and visit V13 at week 47.

Time point in this sample: week 35, safety follow-up. Vaccination comprised doses that each held 300 ug of mutant IDH1 20-mer peptide, plus topical imiquimod. Donor diagnoses consisted of new WHO grade 3 or 4 IDH1-mutant, ATRX-lost astrocytomas. The CDR3 sequence is 14 residues long. CDR1 and CDR2 from the germline V gene are SGHRS and YFSETQ. V gave up 0 bases and J gave up 2 bases, with 7 bases separating them. The receptor was derived from a woman between 50 and 59 years old with glioma. The sequences come from PBMCs, collected from a glioma patient whose treatment included an IDH1 peptide vaccine. The gene calls are TRBV5-1 and TRBJ2-3; the D call may be TRBD1 or TRBD2 (5 bases each). The DNA for the CDR3 is TGCGCCAGCAGCTTGGGGGACGACACAGATACGCAGTATTTT. This gives the protein CASSLGDDTDTQYF.